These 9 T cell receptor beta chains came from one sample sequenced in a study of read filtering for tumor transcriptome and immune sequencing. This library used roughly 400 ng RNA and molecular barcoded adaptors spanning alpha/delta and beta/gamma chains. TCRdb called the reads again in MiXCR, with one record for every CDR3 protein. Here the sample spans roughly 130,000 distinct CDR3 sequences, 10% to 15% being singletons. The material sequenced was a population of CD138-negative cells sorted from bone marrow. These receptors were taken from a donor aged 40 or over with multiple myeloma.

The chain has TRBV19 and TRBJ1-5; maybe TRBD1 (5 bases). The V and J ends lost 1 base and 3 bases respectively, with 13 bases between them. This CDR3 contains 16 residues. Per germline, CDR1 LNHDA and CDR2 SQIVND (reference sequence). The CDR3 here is CASSIGRQNPNQPQHF. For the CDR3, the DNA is TGTGCCAGTAGTATAGGTCGACAGAATCCCAATCAGCCCCAGCATTTT.

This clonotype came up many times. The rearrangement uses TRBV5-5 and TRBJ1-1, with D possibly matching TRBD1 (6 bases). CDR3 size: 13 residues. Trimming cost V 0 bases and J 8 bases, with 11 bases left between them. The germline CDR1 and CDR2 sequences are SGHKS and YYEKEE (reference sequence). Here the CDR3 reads CASSLVAGAEAFF. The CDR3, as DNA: TGTGCCAGCAGCTTGGTGGCAGGGGCCGAAGCTTTCTTT.

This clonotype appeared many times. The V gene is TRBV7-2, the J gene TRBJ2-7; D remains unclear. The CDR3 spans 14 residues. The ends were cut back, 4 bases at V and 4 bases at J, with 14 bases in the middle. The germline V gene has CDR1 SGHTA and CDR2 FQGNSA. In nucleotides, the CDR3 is TGTGCCAGCAGCTCCCGCTCGCAAGCGTACGAGCAGTACTTC. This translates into CASSSRSQAYEQYF.

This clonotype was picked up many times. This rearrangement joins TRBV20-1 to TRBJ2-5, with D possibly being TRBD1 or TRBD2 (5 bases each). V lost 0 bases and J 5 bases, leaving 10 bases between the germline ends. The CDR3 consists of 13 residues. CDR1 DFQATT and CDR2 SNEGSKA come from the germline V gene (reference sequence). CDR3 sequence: CSARDGGGETQYF. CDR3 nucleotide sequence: TGCAGTGCTAGAGATGGGGGTGGGGAGACCCAGTACTTC.

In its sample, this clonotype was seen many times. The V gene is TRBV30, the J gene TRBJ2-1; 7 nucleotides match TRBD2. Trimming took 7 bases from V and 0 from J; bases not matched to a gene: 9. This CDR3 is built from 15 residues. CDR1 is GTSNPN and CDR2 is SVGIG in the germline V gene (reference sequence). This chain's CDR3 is CALRASGTSYNEQFF. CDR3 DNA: TGTGCCTTGAGGGCTAGCGGAACCTCCTACAATGAGCAGTTCTTC.

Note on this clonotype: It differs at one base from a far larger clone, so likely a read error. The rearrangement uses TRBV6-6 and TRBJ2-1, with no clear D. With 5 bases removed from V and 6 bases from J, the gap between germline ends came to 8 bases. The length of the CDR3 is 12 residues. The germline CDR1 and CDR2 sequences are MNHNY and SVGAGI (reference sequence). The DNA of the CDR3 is TGTGCCAGCAGTGAGCAGTTCAATGAGCAGTTCTTC. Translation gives CASSEQFNEQFF.

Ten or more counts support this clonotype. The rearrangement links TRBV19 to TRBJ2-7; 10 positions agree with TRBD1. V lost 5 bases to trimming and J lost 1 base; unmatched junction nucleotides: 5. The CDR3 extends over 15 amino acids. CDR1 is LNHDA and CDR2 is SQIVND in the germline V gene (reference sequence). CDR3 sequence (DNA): TGTGCCAGTAGTTTCCGGGACAGGGGATCCTACGAGCAGTACTTC. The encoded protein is CASSFRDRGSYEQYF.

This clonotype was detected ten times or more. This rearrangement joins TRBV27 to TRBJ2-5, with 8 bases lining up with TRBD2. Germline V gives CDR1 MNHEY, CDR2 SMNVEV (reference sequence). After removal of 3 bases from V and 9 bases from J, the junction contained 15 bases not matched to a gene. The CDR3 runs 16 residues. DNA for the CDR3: TGTGCCAGCAGTTTCAGCGGGGGACCGTTTGGGGGGGCCCAGTACTTC. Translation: CASSFSGGPFGGAQYF.

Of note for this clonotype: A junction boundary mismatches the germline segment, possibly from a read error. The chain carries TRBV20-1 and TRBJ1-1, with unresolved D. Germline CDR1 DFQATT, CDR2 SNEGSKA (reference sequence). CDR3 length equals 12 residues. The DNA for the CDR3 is TGTAGTGCTAGAGAAGGGAGTACTGAGGCTTTCTTT. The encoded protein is CSAREGSTEAFF.